The 21 T cell receptor beta chains reported below all come from one sample, sequenced in a study of blood T cell repertoires in COVID-19. Data came from immunoSEQ multiplex PCR; TCRdb stores just in-frame clones and leaves some out. There are about 380,000 clones in the sample; about 89% occur only once, and under 1.5% lies in the top ten. The sample consisted of PBMCs or T cells enriched from blood (not recorded which). The receptor set was obtained from a man aged 25 to 40 who had recovered from COVID-19.

V and J are TRBV7-8 and TRBJ1-1, with TRBD1 matching 7 bases. CDR3 length equals 14 residues. Germline CDR1 is SGHVS and CDR2 is FQNEAQ. The V and J ends lost 0 bases and 4 bases, in that order; junction bases with no gene match: 2. The CDR3 bases are TGTGCCAGCAGCTTAGCGGGACAGACCACTGAAGCTTTCTTT. This sequence encodes CASSLAGQTTEAFF.

This clone was seen a handful of times. The CDR3: CASSTGQGTRVTEAFF. CDR3 coding DNA: TGTGCCAGCAGCACTGGACAGGGGACGAGGGTCACTGAAGCTTTCTTT. The V and J genes are TRBV9 and TRBJ1-1; 9 nucleotides line up with TRBD1. The length of the CDR3 is 16 residues. V lost 4 bases and J lost 4; bases outside the gene matches: 11. The germline V gene encodes CDR1 SGDLS and CDR2 YYNGEE. The full variable domain, its missing parts supplied by reference TRBV9 and TRBJ1-1, is DSGVTQTPKHLITATGQRVTLRCSPRSGDLSVYWYQQSLDQGLQFLIQYYNGEERAKGNILERFSAQQFPDLHSELNLSSLELGDSALYFCASSTGQGTRVTEAFFGQGTRLTVV.

V usage is TRBV12-3 or TRBV12-4 and J usage is TRBJ2-1; D perhaps matches TRBD1 (5 bases). The CDR3 has 13 residues. Trimming shortened V by 8 bases and J by 6 bases, and 14 bases separated the two germline ends. The CDR3 region has the DNA TGTGCCAGCGTTTTTCTAAGGGGCAATGAGCAGTTCTTC. Translated, it gives CASVFLRGNEQFF.

This clone appeared a few times. The V gene is TRBV14, the J gene TRBJ1-2; 7 positions match TRBD1. With V trimmed by 1 base and J by 4 bases, 9 bases remained unmatched. This CDR3 has 16 residues. CDR1 is SGHDN and CDR2 is FVKESK in the germline V gene. This chain's CDR3 is CASSQGGRGPSYGYTF. The CDR3 nucleotides read TGTGCCAGCAGCCAAGGGGGTAGGGGGCCGAGCTATGGCTACACCTTC.

This sequence joins TRBV5-1 and TRBJ1-2; 7 positions match TRBD1. Germline assignment: CDR1 SGHRS and CDR2 YFSETQ. Trimming took 0 bases from V and 4 from J; bases not matched to a gene: 3. The CDR3 totals 14 residues. CDR3 in DNA: TGCGCCAGCAGCTTGGCTCAGGGGGTCTATGGCTACACCTTC. Its protein is CASSLAQGVYGYTF. Variable domain in full (rest from reference TRBV5-1 and TRBJ1-2): KAGVTQTPRYLIKTRGQQVTLSCSPISGHRSVSWYQQTPGQGLQFLFEYFSETQRNKGNFPGRFSGRQFSNSRSEMNVSTLELGDSALYLCASSLAQGVYGYTFGSGTRLTVV.

The chain has TRBV10-2 and TRBJ2-2, with TRBD1 matching over 7 bases. J gave up 4 bases and V 6 bases, and 11 bases lay outside the gene matches. This CDR3 contains 16 residues. Per the germline V gene, CDR1 is WSHSY and CDR2 is SAAADI. The CDR3 DNA reads as TGCGCCAGCAGCCGACCTGACAGGGTGGGCACCGGGGAGCTGTTTTTT. Protein product: CASSRPDRVGTGELFF.

This chain links TRBV6-5 with TRBJ2-3; 10 bases align to TRBD2. The CDR3 runs to 15 residues. V lost 6 bases and J lost 2; bases outside the gene matches: 5. CDR1 is MNHEY, CDR2 SVGAGI, per germline. DNA of the CDR3: TGTGCCAGCAGCGCACTAGCGGGGACCACAGATACGCAGTATTTT. This encodes CASSALAGTTDTQYF.

The chain joins TRBV6-6 to TRBJ1-3; TRBD1 matches at 9 bases. The CDR3 consists of 15 residues. Germline CDR1 MNHNY, CDR2 SVGAGI (reference sequence). Trimming took 2 bases from V and 3 from J; bases not matched to a gene: 2. CDR3 residues: CASSYGQGNGNTIYF. Written as DNA, the CDR3 is TGTGCCAGCAGTTACGGACAGGGGAATGGAAACACCATATATTTT.

This clone was detected a few times. The chain combines TRBV4-3 with TRBJ1-6; D is undetermined. V lost 6 bases to trimming and J lost 4 bases, with 7 bases between them. CDR3 length: 13 amino acids. Germline V gene lookup returns CDR1 LGHNA and CDR2 YSLEER. The CDR3 DNA is TGCGCCAGCAGATTCACTTATAATTCACCCCTCCACTTT. Amino acid sequence: CASRFTYNSPLHF.

The chain uses TRBV2 and TRBJ1-2, with 7 bases that match TRBD1. Germline CDR1 reads SNHLY; CDR2 reads FYNNEI. The V gene end was trimmed by 5 bases and the J gene end by 14 bases; junction bases not matched to a gene: 11. The CDR3 runs 12 residues. The CDR3 is CASSSTDRVATF. The CDR3 DNA follows: TGTGCCAGCAGTTCCACCGACAGGGTTGCGACCTTC.

There are a few counts of this clone. The rearrangement uses TRBV5-1 and TRBJ2-3; the match to TRBD1 covers 7 bases. The germline CDR1 and CDR2 sequences are SGHRS and YFSETQ. This CDR3 comprises 15 residues. J was trimmed by 0 bases and V by 3 bases; bases with no gene match: 4. CDR3: CASSSPGQSTDTQYF. DNA for the CDR3: TGCGCCAGCAGCTCTCCGGGACAGAGCACAGATACGCAGTATTTT.

The chain employs TRBV4-1 and TRBJ2-3, with 8 bases that match TRBD2. The junction had 9 bases not matched to a gene; V was cut back by 1 base and J by 6 bases. This CDR3 has 16 amino acids. In germline, CDR1 is MGHRA, CDR2 YSYEKL. The CDR3 sequence is CASSQGVAGTGDTQYF. The DNA of the CDR3 is TGCGCCAGCAGCCAAGGGGTAGCGGGGACGGGGGATACGCAGTATTTT.

The chain carries TRBV2 and TRBJ1-1, with D unresolved. Germline CDR1 SNHLY, CDR2 FYNNEI. The germline V and J ends were trimmed by 4 bases and 7 bases, with 13 bases remaining between them. The CDR3 has 13 amino acids. CDR3 sequence: CASSGRERGEAFF. The CDR3 DNA is TGTGCCAGCAGTGGGAGGGAAAGAGGTGAAGCTTTCTTT.

The chain links TRBV2 to TRBJ1-2; no clear D. Germline V CDR1 and CDR2: SNHLY, FYNNEI. V was clipped by 1 base and J by 3 bases, with 15 bases between them. The CDR3 covers 16 residues. CDR3 in DNA: TGTGCCAGCAGTGAAGAGAGGTTTAATAACGACTATGGCTACACCTTC. Residues: CASSEERFNNDYGYTF.

The CDR3 reads CASSQEGGLVGYTF. CDR3 coding DNA: TGCGCCAGCAGCCAAGAGGGGGGGCTAGTTGGCTACACCTTC. This chain connects TRBV4-1 to TRBJ1-2; tentatively, D is TRBD1 (6 bases). Germline CDR1 reads MGHRA; CDR2 reads YSYEKL. Trimming pared 0 bases from V and 7 bases from J, leaving 12 bases between. The CDR3 has 14 amino acids.

The V and J genes are TRBV7-2 and TRBJ1-5; 7 nucleotides match TRBD1. The V gene's germline CDR1 is SGHTA and CDR2 FQGNSA. The CDR3 has 14 residues. Trimming at V came to 5 bases and at J to 5 bases, leaving 6 bases not matched to a gene. The CDR3 DNA follows: TGTGCCAGCAGCCGGGGACAGTACTATCAGCCCCAGCATTTT. Its translation: CASSRGQYYQPQHF.

J is TRBJ1-5 and V is TRBV23-1; the D gene is possibly TRBD1 (6 bases). TRBV23-1 counts as an open reading frame of uncertain function. This CDR3 region has 18 residues. V was pared by 0 bases and J by 6 bases, with 21 bases between. This CDR3 reads CASSQSPGGGRIFQPQHF. For the CDR3, the DNA is TGCGCCAGCAGTCAATCACCCGGCGGGGGCCGTATTTTTCAGCCCCAGCATTTT.

The chain joins TRBV7-8 to TRBJ2-5, with 11 positions matching TRBD2. CDR1 SGHVS and CDR2 FQNEAQ come from the germline V gene. This CDR3 has 18 residues. Trimming cost V 5 bases and J 4 bases; bases outside gene matches: 15. CDR3 coding DNA: TGTGCCAGCAGCCGAGGGGCACGCTCCGGACTAGCGGGAGAGACCCAGTACTTC. As protein: CASSRGARSGLAGETQYF.

The chain is built from TRBV28 and TRBJ1-5; unclear D gene. Trimming stripped 5 bases from V and 4 bases from J, with 15 bases between. Germline assignment: CDR1 MDHEN and CDR2 SYDVKM. The CDR3 runs 15 residues. CDR3 sequence reads: CASSLGSPLNQPQHF. Here the CDR3 DNA reads TGTGCCAGCAGTCTAGGGAGCCCACTTAATCAGCCCCAGCATTTT.

CDR3 DNA: TGCGCCAGCAGCCAGGGCACTAGCGGGGTCACAGATACGCAGTATTTT. It is translated as CASSQGTSGVTDTQYF. The V and J genes are TRBV4-3 and TRBJ2-3, with 10 nucleotides matching TRBD2. The CDR3 totals 16 residues. Germline values: CDR1 LGHNA, CDR2 YSLEER. J was trimmed by 2 bases and V by 3 bases; bases with no gene match: 5.

For the CDR3, the DNA is TGTGCCAGCAGCTCAGGGACAGGCTTGGTCTATGGCTACACCTTC. It translates to CASSSGTGLVYGYTF. The rearrangement joins TRBV7-2 to TRBJ1-2; TRBD1 matches 8 bases. The junction had 8 bases not matched to a gene; V was cut back by 4 bases and J by 4 bases. Germline CDR1 SGHTA, CDR2 FQGNSA. The CDR3 consists of 15 residues.